This TCR beta chain was retrieved from a study of cytomegalovirus exposure and HLA in healthy donors (dated by TCRdb to 2015 to 2018). For the wider study: An earlier analysis of roughly 500 of the donors reported about 280 Gb of sequence data and around 110 million unique TCR beta sequences obtained from roughly 170 million T cells. An early release covering 500 to 750 HLA-typed donors comprised approximately 300 gigabases of sequencing data and around 86 million unique TCR sequences. Of the roughly 430 genotyped donors, about 84% fell in the genetic ancestry cluster associated with self-reported Caucasian donors. The aim of the study was to test whether cataloging public T cell receptors could identify signatures of past pathogen exposure. The T cell repertoires of around 670 subjects were profiled by immunosequencing and related to cytomegalovirus serostatus. In addition to the first cohort of around 670 subjects, a separate validation cohort of under 150 different subjects was used. To predict cytomegalovirus infection status, the study brought together high-throughput TCR immunosequencing, statistical association of individual TCRs with disease status, and machine learning. To study patterns of TCR occurrence, a later analysis re-analyzed previously published TCR beta repertoires from 650 to 750 donors and added high-resolution HLA genotyping. Rather than using new phenotypic data, the later analysis identified candidate immune exposures from TCR beta sequences and from how often those sequences occurred across donors. In an earlier analysis of around 540 of the donors, high-throughput TCR beta sequencing was used to judge whether each TCR beta V gene segment behaved as functional or pseudogenic. Alongside the repertoire data, information on donor age, sex, ethnicity and CMV serostatus was compiled. A later genetic analysis took genome-wide SNP genotypes for about 55% of the roughly 700 donors and used that subset as a discovery cohort. All discovery cohort repertoires had been generated using a single sequencing platform. HLA typing included class I and class II loci at four-digit resolution. Typing coverage varied by locus: about 620-640 donors for A, B, C, DRB1 and DQB1; more than 500 for DQA1; over 600 for DPA1; around 450 for DPB1. Because of strong linkage in the cohort, roughly 5 DR-DQ haplotypes were treated as single units for association and clustering. On average, around 200,000 unique TCR beta nucleotide sequences were sequenced per donor among 398 genotyped donors of the cohort, with around 19% of those sequences being non-productive.

The cohort was made up of hundreds of healthy bone marrow donors. All cohort members were sampled while nominally healthy, although unrecorded immune exposures were likely present. The donor was CMV seropositive and was included in the group of 300 or so seropositive cohort members. A peripheral blood sample was collected from each donor, and TCR beta sequencing was performed on peripheral blood mononuclear cells. The Qiagen DNeasy Blood Extraction Kit was used to extract genomic DNA from the blood cell samples. The research as a whole found: For the cohort, immune exposure information was limited to CMV serostatus. The authors suggested that the approach could potentially be generalized to other disease states and immunological phenotypes. In an earlier analysis of more than 450 of the donors, most TCR beta V segments were observed in productive rearrangements about 87% or about 30% of the time, broadly matching IMGT annotations. According to a later analysis, TCR association rates differed among HLA loci, with DRB1 alleles showing the most associated TCRs and HLA-C alleles showing the fewest. Cytomegalovirus status was reported to be diagnosed by the classifier with high specificity and sensitivity in both the original and validation cohorts. Several of the top co-occurrence clusters appeared to be linked to parvovirus B19, influenza, CMV and Epstein-Barr virus, according to a later analysis. Roughly uniform sequencing depth across donors was assumed in presence/absence analyses, although this assumption may not hold. An association between a missense DCLRE1C variant and V-gene and J-gene trimming of TCR beta chains was found in a later genetic analysis and replicated in an independent cohort. Because counts were too low, about 15 rarely observed V segments, including chromosome 9 orphons, were left out of the earlier analysis of 500 to 750 of the donors. According to a later analysis, most CMV-associated TCR beta chains appeared to be HLA-restricted, and the HLA associations seemed to be driven largely by CMV exposure. Compared with equally common non-associated chains, HLA-associated TCR beta chains in a later analysis were more clonally expanded and had lower generation probabilities. Three of the identified cytomegalovirus-associated TCR beta chains were confirmed in vitro to be specific for cytomegalovirus antigens. A cluster of highly shared sequence variants was judged likely to represent a technical artifact of the sequencing pipeline. In the study, some 180 TCR beta chains were listed as associated with cytomegalovirus. Assigning TCR associations to individual alleles was difficult when HLA alleles, especially DR and DQ, strongly co-occurred. At a false discovery rate of 0.05, a later analysis linked some 17,000 TCR beta sequences to specific HLA alleles. A further reported finding was that TCR beta sequences accurately predicted the HLA-A and HLA-B alleles for most subjects in the first cohort. Correlated functional status among segregating V segments might reflect linkage disequilibrium, but an unknown experimental factor could not be ruled out. The cohort was sequenced for TCR beta chains only, and without alpha or paired-chain data the features that could be detected were limited. Across donors, most TCR sequences were observed very rarely, whereas some public TCRs were present in many individuals. Because HLA typing was missing for some donors at each locus, association tests included only the typed subset. Compared with the approximately 700-donor mean, donors in an Asian-associated ancestry cluster had fewer N-insertions in productive TCRs, according to a later genetic analysis.

A note on this clone: No antigen is known for it. No much larger clone exists at a distance of one base, and base qualities are not known.

The library was made by the immunoSEQ multiplex PCR assay. A mixture of 60 forward primers for TCR Vbeta segments and 13 reverse primers for TCR Jbeta segments was used in the multiplex PCR. A multiplex PCR assay on genomic DNA amplified the CDR3 region of rearranged TCR beta genes. Amplified TCR beta libraries were sequenced as 87-base-pair reads on the Illumina HiSeq System. In the source study's methods: A later analysis tallied about 77 million unique TCR beta chains across the 666 repertoires, and approximately 11 million of those chains were shared by two or more donors. Raw reads were error-corrected and collapsed into unique sequences with a nearest-neighbor algorithm that merged closely related sequences to remove PCR and sequencing errors. Alignment of CDR3 sequences to IMGT reference sequences was used to assign V, D and J gene segments. For a sequence to be retained, a match of at least six nucleotides to both a V gene segment and a J gene segment was required. Rearrangements were called productive when the CDR3 lacked stop codons and stayed in frame with V and J; all others were non-productive. Following IMGT convention, CDR3 was defined as the stretch from the second conserved V-encoded cysteine to the conserved J-encoded phenylalanine. Sequences without an unambiguous match to a single V gene segment were excluded from the earlier analysis of a few hundred of the donors. An earlier analysis of about 590 of the donors classified V segments as functional when productive rearrangements were above 56.7% and as segregating when the standard deviation between donors was above 5%. A statistical classification framework was built to diagnose cytomegalovirus status from the catalog of TCR beta chain sequences. In a later analysis, TCR nucleotide sequences were compared against IMGT/GENE-DB human TR gene sequences so that V and J genes could be assigned. The TCRdist pipeline was used in a later analysis to assign CDR3 sequences and most-parsimonious VDJ recombination scenarios. In a later analysis, every TCR beta chain was defined by the combination of its CDR3 amino acid sequence and its V-gene family, and reads without a unique V-gene family were dropped. To address suspected cross-contamination and a sequencing artifact, a later analysis removed several hundred highly shared, low-generation-probability nucleotide sequences. A later analysis calculated a clonal expansion index for each public chain from normalized within-repertoire ranks of inferred template counts. In a later analysis, generation probabilities were computed using a VDJ recombination model fitted to out-of-frame rearrangements, and the results were checked against IGoR. In a later analysis, hypergeometric tests were used to score TCR-TCR, TCR-HLA and TCR-CMV co-occurrence, with a repertoire-size bias correction applied to TCR pairs. A later analysis estimated false discovery rates by permuting HLA or CMV assignments 20 times. In a later analysis, co-occurring TCRs were grouped using DBSCAN, with TCRdist sequence similarity added in when clustering inside HLA-allele-positive subsets. Repertoires with fewer than 30,000 or more than 120,000 public chains were left out of co-occurrence clustering, as were four to six repertoires with anomalous nucleotide sharing. TCRdb retrieved this table from immuneACCESS and kept in-frame rearrangements only. Not all clones are present; in checked studies, unresolved V genes account for under half, and no reason is known for the remainder. V and J calls plus clone size are reproduced from that table; the DNA served to infer D and trimming. The sample contains approximately 190,000 clones, approximately 80% of them found a single time. The top ten clonotypes cover around 2% of the sample.

The sample comprised PBMCs. This sequence originates from a woman between 18 and 29 years old in good health and CMV-seropositive.

The nucleotide sequence is TGTGCCAGCAGCTTCCAGGGGGACACCGGGGAGCTGTTTTTT. The resulting protein is CASSFQGDTGELFF. The chain joins TRBV5-8 to TRBJ2-2, and TRBD1 aligns with 7 junction nucleotides. The germline V end is reduced by 2 bases and the J end by 3 bases; junction bases left unmatched: 1. The germline V gene sets CDR1 to SGHTS and CDR2 to YDEGEE. Taken from cysteine to phenylalanine, the CDR3 has 14 residues. The read is trimmed to its CDR3 DNA, 42 bases read in frame from base 1.